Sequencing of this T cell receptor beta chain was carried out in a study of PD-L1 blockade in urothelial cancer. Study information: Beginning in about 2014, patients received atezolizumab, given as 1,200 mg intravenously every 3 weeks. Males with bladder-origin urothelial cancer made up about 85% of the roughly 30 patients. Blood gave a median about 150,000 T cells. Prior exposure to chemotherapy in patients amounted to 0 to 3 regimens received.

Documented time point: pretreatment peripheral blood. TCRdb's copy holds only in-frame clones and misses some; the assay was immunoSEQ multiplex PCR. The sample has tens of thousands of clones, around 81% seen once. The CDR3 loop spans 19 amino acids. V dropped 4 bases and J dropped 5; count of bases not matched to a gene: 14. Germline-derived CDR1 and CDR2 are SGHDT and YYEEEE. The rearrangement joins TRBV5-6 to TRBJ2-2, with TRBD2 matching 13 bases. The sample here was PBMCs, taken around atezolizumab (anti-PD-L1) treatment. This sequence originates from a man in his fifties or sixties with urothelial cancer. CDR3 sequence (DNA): TGTGCCAGCAGCCGACTAGCGGGGGGCCGCCCCATTCGAACCGGGGAGCTGTTTTTT. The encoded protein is CASSRLAGGRPIRTGELFF.